These 11 T cell receptor beta chains were all obtained from the same sample, sequenced in a study of T-cell reconstitution after alpha-beta-depleted transplantation in children. Unique molecular identifiers featured in how the TCRbeta library was prepared. One entry per CDR3 protein results from TCRdb running MiXCR on the PCR reads. The table lists over 150,000 distinct CDR3 sequences, roughly 14% of them singletons. The specimen comprised PBMCs from the stem cell graft donor, sampled from the stem cell graft. The receptors derive from a human donor who donated a stem cell graft to a child with acute lymphoblastic leukemia.

This clonotype was counted a few times. V and J are TRBV29-1 and TRBJ2-1; TRBD2 might be the D (6 bases). Germline lookup yields CDR1 SQVTM and CDR2 ANQGSEA. The CDR3 has 13 residues. The CDR3 DNA follows: TGCAGGGTGTACGGGGGTTTGGACAATGAGCAGTTCTTC. Protein product: CRVYGGLDNEQFF.

At least ten counts were recorded for this clonotype. The chain recombines TRBV5-1 with TRBJ2-1; TRBD1 agrees at 8 bases. Germline CDR1 reads SGHRS; CDR2 reads YFSETQ. V shed 3 bases and J 6 bases; nucleotides not matched to a gene: 8. The CDR3 contains 15 residues. CDR3 DNA: TGCGCCAGCAGCTCGACAGGGGTAGCCGTCAATGAGCAGTTCTTC. Its translation: CASSSTGVAVNEQFF.

This clonotype appeared a few times. This chain joins TRBV6-1 and TRBJ1-5; a weak D match, TRBD1 (5 bases). There are 15 residues in the CDR3. The ends were cut back, 7 bases at V and 6 bases at J, with 19 bases in the middle. Germline assignment: CDR1 MNHNS and CDR2 SASEGT. The CDR3 region has the DNA TGTGCCAGCACCCGGGACCCAGGAGGTCGTCAGCCCCAGCATTTT. It encodes CASTRDPGGRQPQHF.

This clonotype was counted at least ten times. The chain combines TRBV20-1 with TRBJ2-7, with D perhaps matching TRBD2 (6 bases). The V gene's germline CDR1 is DFQATT and CDR2 SNEGSKA (reference sequence). This CDR3 is 15 amino acids long. V was pared by 4 bases and J by 3 bases, with 19 bases between. The CDR3 is CSAKTGGTGYYEQYF. The CDR3 coding sequence is TGCAGTGCTAAAACAGGTGGGACTGGGTACTACGAGCAGTACTTC.

The chain is built from TRBV7-9 and TRBJ1-1; D is ambiguous. V shed 2 bases and J shed 0 bases, with 7 bases lying between them. CDR3 size: 14 residues. The germline V gene has CDR1 SEHNR and CDR2 FQNEAQ (reference sequence). The CDR3 DNA reads as TGTGCCAGCAGCTTAAGCCCATTGAACACTGAAGCTTTCTTT. It yields the protein CASSLSPLNTEAFF.

This clonotype appeared many times. The V and J genes are TRBV28 and TRBJ1-2; TRBD1 might be the D (6 bases). Germline CDR1 is MDHEN and CDR2 is SYDVKM. V lost 4 bases and J lost 0, with 21 bases in between. The CDR3 has 18 residues. The CDR3 protein is CASSSDPTTGLANYGYTF. DNA for the CDR3: TGTGCCAGCAGTTCCGACCCCACGACAGGTTTAGCTAACTATGGCTACACCTTC.

This clonotype has at least ten counts. The chain links TRBV10-3 to TRBJ2-1, with a tentative D call TRBD1 (5 bases). The V and J ends lost 2 bases and 1 base respectively, with 9 bases between them. The CDR3 extends over 15 amino acids. Germline CDR1 is ENHRY and CDR2 is SYGVKD. For the CDR3, the DNA is TGTGCCATCAGTGAGATGGGGCAATCCTACAATGAGCAGTTCTTC. Amino acids: CAISEMGQSYNEQFF.

The sample holds many counts of this clonotype. J is TRBJ2-1 and V is TRBV5-1; D gene unclear. Trimming shortened V by 0 bases and J by 10 bases, and 8 bases separated the two germline ends. This CDR3 spans 12 amino acids. Germline V gene sequence: CDR1 SGHRS, CDR2 YFSETQ. This CDR3 reads CASSLGRAEQFF. The CDR3 region has the DNA TGCGCCAGCAGCTTGGGCCGGGCCGAGCAGTTCTTC.

The chain combines TRBV11-2 with TRBJ2-1, with TRBD2 identical over 9 bases. The CDR3 runs to 16 residues. CDR1 and CDR2 from the germline V gene are SGHAT and FQNNGV. The V gene end was trimmed by 8 bases and the J gene end by 4 bases; junction bases not matched to a gene: 12. CDR3 amino acids: CASGPRASGAYNEQFF. The CDR3 bases are TGTGCCAGCGGACCCAGGGCTAGCGGGGCTTACAATGAGCAGTTCTTC.

This clonotype was recorded at least ten times. The CDR3: CASKMERGGNEQFF. CDR3 DNA sequence: TGTGCCAGCAAGATGGAGCGGGGTGGCAATGAGCAGTTCTTC. The rearrangement links TRBV12-3 or TRBV12-4 to TRBJ2-1, with 7 bases aligning to TRBD2. V dropped 7 bases and J dropped 6; count of bases not matched to a gene: 9. The CDR3 is 14 residues long.

In its sample, this clonotype was seen many times. The CDR3 reads CASSIRDRSYNEQFF. The CDR3 coding sequence is TGCGCCAGCAGCATCCGGGACAGGAGTTACAATGAGCAGTTCTTC. This chain joins TRBV5-1 and TRBJ2-1; 8 bases fit TRBD1. Germline V lookup: CDR1 SGHRS, CDR2 YFSETQ. The CDR3 spans 15 residues. V lost 4 bases, J lost 4 bases, and 7 bases stayed unmatched.